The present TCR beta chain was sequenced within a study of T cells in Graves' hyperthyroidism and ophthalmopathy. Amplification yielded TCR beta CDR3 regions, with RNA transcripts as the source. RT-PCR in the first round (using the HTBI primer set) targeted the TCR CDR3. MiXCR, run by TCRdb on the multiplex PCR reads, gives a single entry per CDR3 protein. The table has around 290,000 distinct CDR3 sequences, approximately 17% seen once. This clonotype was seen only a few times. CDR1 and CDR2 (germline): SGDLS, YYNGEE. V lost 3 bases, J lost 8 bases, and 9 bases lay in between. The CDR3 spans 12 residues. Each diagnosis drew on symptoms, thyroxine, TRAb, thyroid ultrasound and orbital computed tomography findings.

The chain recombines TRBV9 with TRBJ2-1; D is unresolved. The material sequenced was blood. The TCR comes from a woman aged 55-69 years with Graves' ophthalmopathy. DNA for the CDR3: TGTGCCAGCAGCGATAGTTTGGATGAGCAGTTCTTC. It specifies CASSDSLDEQFF.